This TCR beta chain was identified in a study of control samples from healthy donors and cancer patients. TCRdb's table, derived via immunoSEQ multiplex PCR, lists solely in-frame clones and lacks some. Among about 110,000 clones, just over 90% were seen once, and the ten largest hold about 4.7%. Germline CDR1 SNHLY, CDR2 FYNNEI. The length of the CDR3 is 15 residues. Trimming cost V 7 bases and J 4 bases; bases outside gene matches: 8. The chain joins TRBV2 to TRBJ2-5; 11 nucleotides line up with TRBD1. Sequences were obtained from blood. This receptor was taken from a human donor in good health. The donor label of this sample is uncertain. The CDR3 protein is CASNGQGALGETQYF. CDR3 bases: TGTGCCAGCAATGGACAGGGGGCGCTTGGAGAGACCCAGTACTTC.